The 10 T cell receptor beta chains below come from one sample, sequenced in a study of Graves' ophthalmopathy and Graves' hyperthyroidism. RNA transcripts provided the template for amplifying TCR beta CDR3 regions. First-round RT-PCR with HTBI primers preceded a second-round multiplex PCR. TCRdb independently ran MiXCR on the multiplex PCR reads; one entry per CDR3 protein. Of about 370,000 distinct CDR3 sequences in the sample, roughly a sixth were seen once. The sequenced sample was peripheral blood. All receptors derive from an adult woman with stable Graves' hyperthyroidism.

Many counts were recorded for this clonotype. The chain is built from TRBV2 and TRBJ1-1; D gene ambiguous. Deletions cut 8 bases from V and 0 bases from J, with 10 bases between. Germline CDR1 SNHLY, CDR2 FYNNEI. The CDR3 is made up of 13 amino acids. The CDR3 nucleotides are TGTGCCAGCGCCGTGACGGTGAACACTGAAGCTTTCTTT. It translates to CASAVTVNTEAFF.

This clonotype was detected many times. The gene calls are TRBV6-1 and TRBJ1-1; no clear D. Germline V gene lookup returns CDR1 MNHNS and CDR2 SASEGT. The CDR3 is made up of 15 amino acids. V shed 5 bases and J shed 1 base, with 14 bases lying between them. CDR3 in amino acids: CASSRDPSPNTEAFF. The CDR3, as DNA: TGTGCCAGCAGTCGGGATCCCTCACCGAACACTGAAGCTTTCTTT.

This clonotype occurred many times. This chain joins TRBV12-5 and TRBJ2-2, with a weak D call TRBD1 (6 bases). The V end lost 10 bases, the J end lost 0 bases, and 21 bases lay between the germline ends. CDR1 and CDR2 from the germline V gene are LGHNT and FRNRAP. The CDR3 is 17 residues long. The CDR3 nucleotides read TGTGCTACTTCCTGGAGAGGGGGTTTTGCGAACACCGGGGAGCTGTTTTTT. It specifies CATSWRGGFANTGELFF.

This clonotype showed up many times. The rearrangement uses TRBV28 and TRBJ2-7, with 9 positions matching TRBD2. After removal of 5 bases from V and 5 bases from J, the junction contained 10 bases not matched to a gene. CDR3 size: 15 residues. Looked up from germline, CDR1 is MDHEN and CDR2 is SYDVKM. In DNA form, the CDR3 reads TGTGCCAGCAGTAAAAGCGGGGGGTACATTAACGAGCAGTACTTC. It is translated as CASSKSGGYINEQYF.

A few counts support this clonotype. The CDR3, as DNA: TGCGCCAGCAGCTTGATGGTTGGGTGGCAGAACACTGAAGCTTTCTTT. Amino acids: CASSLMVGWQNTEAFF. This sequence joins TRBV5-1 and TRBJ1-1; no clear D gene. The V gene's germline CDR1 is SGHRS and CDR2 YFSETQ. V was cut by 1 base and J by 1 base, with 14 bases left in between. CDR3 size: 16 residues.

This clonotype occurred many times. The V call is TRBV29-1, the J call TRBJ2-2; the D gene is possibly TRBD2 (5 bases). CDR1 and CDR2 (germline): SQVTM, ANQGSEA. The V gene lost 6 bases and the J gene lost 3 bases, with 17 bases spanning the gap. The CDR3 is 15 amino acids. The CDR3 nucleotides are TGCAGCGTACGGTTGGGAGAAGAGTACACCGGGGAGCTGTTTTTT. It translates to CSVRLGEEYTGELFF.

This clonotype was seen a handful of times. The chain uses TRBV11-1 and TRBJ2-7; 11 bases match TRBD2. The trim removed 5 bases at V and 3 bases at J, leaving 9 bases unmatched. The CDR3 length is 16 residues. CDR1 SGHAT and CDR2 FQDESV come from the germline V gene (reference sequence). The CDR3 DNA is TGTGCCAGCAGCCCCGAGACTAGCGGGGTTGTCTACGAGCAGTACTTC. Translating gives CASSPETSGVVYEQYF.

This clonotype has just a few counts. This chain links TRBV28 with TRBJ2-6; 8 nucleotides match TRBD1. The length of the CDR3 is 17 residues. Germline V gives CDR1 MDHEN, CDR2 SYDVKM. With V trimmed by 7 bases and J by 4 bases, 12 bases remained unmatched. The CDR3 region is CASKGGQGAAGANVLTF. The DNA of the CDR3 is TGTGCCAGCAAAGGGGGGCAGGGGGCAGCCGGGGCCAACGTCCTGACTTTC.

This clonotype showed up many times. This chain uses TRBV4-1 with TRBJ1-5; D not resolved. This CDR3 region has 13 residues. Trimming stripped 4 bases from V and 7 bases from J, with 11 bases between. CDR1 is MGHRA and CDR2 is YSYEKL in the germline V gene. In DNA, the CDR3 is TGCGCCAGCAGCCCGATTATGGGGCAGCCCCAGCATTTT. Its translation: CASSPIMGQPQHF.

The count of this clonotype is one. It may be a read error: a sequence one base away is much more abundant. The chain is built from TRBV14 and TRBJ1-1, with D possibly being TRBD1 (6 bases). Germline CDR1 and CDR2: SGHDN and FVKESK. The CDR3 covers 15 residues. CDR3 sequence reads: CASSLLPGAETEACF. The CDR3 nucleotides are TGTGCCAGCAGTCTACTACCAGGGGCGGAAACTGAAGCTTGCTTT.